Listed here is a single T cell receptor beta chain. The data are from a study of siplizumab effects on memory and regulatory T cells. Clones were sequenced by immunoSEQ multiplex PCR, and TCRdb holds only the in-frame ones, with some missing. The sample holds some 62,000 clones, 70% to 80% seen once. In germline, CDR1 is SGHKS, CDR2 YYEKEE (reference sequence). This CDR3 has 14 amino acids. The V segment lost 1 base and the J segment 4 bases; nucleotides outside the gene matches: 4. J is TRBJ1-1 and V is TRBV5-5, with 7 nucleotides matching TRBD1. The sequence was collected from a human donor in good health. The specimen was memory CD4+ T cells sorted from blood. The CDR3 loop is CASSLKSGGTEAFF. The DNA for the CDR3 is TGTGCCAGCAGCTTGAAGTCAGGGGGCACTGAAGCTTTCTTT.